These 2 T cell receptor beta chains share one sample of origin, sequenced in a study of graft-versus-host responses after intestinal transplantation. Libraries were prepared by immunoSEQ multiplex PCR; TCRdb keeps only in-frame clonotypes and omits some of them. This table holds approximately 100,000 clones, 86% found once. The sample here was PBMCs, taken 255 days after intestinal transplant. Receptor source: a human patient who received an intestinal transplant, so some T cells may come from the graft donor.

The chain uses TRBV7-3 and TRBJ2-2; perhaps TRBD2 as D (5 bases). Trimming shortened V by 5 bases and J by 1 base, and 8 bases separated the two germline ends. Germline CDR1 is SGHTA and CDR2 is FQGTGA. This CDR3 has 14 residues. The chain's CDR3 is CASSPSGNTGELFF. CDR3 in DNA: TGTGCCAGCAGCCCGAGCGGGAACACCGGGGAGCTGTTTTTT.

The chain couples TRBV4-1 to TRBJ2-1; TRBD1 matches 9 bases. The CDR3 spans 14 residues. J lost 7 bases, V lost 3 bases, and 4 bases had no gene match. CDR1 and CDR2 from the germline V gene are MGHRA and YSYEKL. The CDR3 DNA follows: TGCGCCAGCAGCCAGATACAGGGGGCGAATGAGCAGTTCTTC. Its translation: CASSQIQGANEQFF.